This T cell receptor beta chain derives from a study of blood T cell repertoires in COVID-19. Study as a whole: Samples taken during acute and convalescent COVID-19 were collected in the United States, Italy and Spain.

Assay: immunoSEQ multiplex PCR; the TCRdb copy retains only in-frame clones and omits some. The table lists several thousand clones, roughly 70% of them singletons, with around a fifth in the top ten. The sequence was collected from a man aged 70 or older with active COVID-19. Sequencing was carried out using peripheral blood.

This CDR3 is CASSDFASGRFGDEQFF. The DNA of the CDR3 is TGTGCCAGCAGTGACTTTGCTAGCGGGAGATTTGGGGATGAGCAGTTCTTC. The V gene is TRBV25-1, the J gene TRBJ2-1, with TRBD2 identical over 10 bases. V gave up 3 bases and J gave up 8 bases; unmatched junction bases: 13. This CDR3 has 17 residues. The germline V gene encodes CDR1 MGHDK and CDR2 SYGVNS.